This entry lists 22 T cell receptor beta chains sequenced from one sample in a study of neurological immune-mediated disorders. A single record per CDR3 protein comes from TCRdb applying MiXCR to the 5' RACE reads. The table lists around 50,000 distinct CDR3 sequences, roughly 13% of them singletons, with 4.5% in the top ten. The time point denotes: longitudinal time-point 2. The sample was PBMCs. The receptors were gathered from a male donor with HTLV-1-associated myelopathy (HAM/TSP).

This clonotype appeared many times. The V and J genes are TRBV20-1 and TRBJ2-5, with TRBD1 matching over 9 bases. The length of the CDR3 is 14 residues. CDR1 and CDR2 (germline): DFQATT, SNEGSKA (reference sequence). Trimming cost V 0 bases and J 4 bases; bases outside gene matches: 3. CDR3 coding DNA: TGCAGTGCTAGAGATCGACAGGGGGGAGAGACCCAGTACTTC. Amino acids: CSARDRQGGETQYF.

This clonotype was recorded at least ten times. The genes are TRBV20-1 and TRBJ2-3, with 12 bases matching TRBD2. Germline V CDR1 and CDR2: DFQATT, SNEGSKA (reference sequence). J gave up 3 bases and V 3 bases, and 7 bases lay outside the gene matches. The CDR3 runs to 16 residues. Here the CDR3 DNA reads TGCAGTGCTAGCGCACTAGCGGGGGGTGCAACAGATACGCAGTATTTT. Residues: CSASALAGGATDTQYF.

This clonotype came up many times. The chain links TRBV5-1 to TRBJ2-1, with 9 bases lining up with TRBD2. The CDR3 sequence is 15 residues long. V gave up 2 bases and J gave up 3 bases; unmatched junction bases: 3. Per the germline V gene, CDR1 is SGHRS and CDR2 is YFSETQ. The DNA of the CDR3 is TGCGCCAGCAGCTTTCAGCGGGGGGACTACAATGAGCAGTTCTTC. It codes for CASSFQRGDYNEQFF.

This clonotype was recorded at least ten times. V is TRBV7-8 and J is TRBJ2-7; no clear D. V dropped 5 bases and J dropped 1 base, with 3 bases sitting between them. This CDR3 contains 11 residues. Germline CDR1 SGHVS, CDR2 FQNEAQ. The CDR3: CASSPSYEQYF. The CDR3 coding sequence is TGTGCCAGCAGCCCTTCCTACGAGCAGTACTTC.

There are many counts of this clonotype. The chain carries TRBV12-3 or TRBV12-4 and TRBJ2-5; the D gene is possibly TRBD2 (7 bases). The CDR3 loop spans 15 amino acids. V was clipped by 7 bases and J by 1 base, with 16 bases between them. CDR3 DNA: TGTGCCAGCACTCTTGGGGGGGGGGCCCAAGAGACCCAGTACTTC. As protein: CASTLGGGAQETQYF.

This clonotype has a count of ten or more. The J gene is TRBJ2-5, the V gene TRBV20-1; 7 nucleotides agree with TRBD1. Germline V gene lookup returns CDR1 DFQATT and CDR2 SNEGSKA (reference sequence). The CDR3 has 13 residues. V was clipped by 2 bases and J by 1 base; unmatched bases: 1. The CDR3 reads CSARPGGQETQYF. CDR3 DNA sequence: TGCAGTGCTAGACCAGGGGGCCAAGAGACCCAGTACTTC.

This clonotype was detected ten times or more. The CDR3 bases are TGCAGTGCTAGAGATCGGGTGGTAGGGGATACGCAGTATTTT. Protein sequence: CSARDRVVGDTQYF. The chain couples TRBV20-1 to TRBJ2-3; D not resolved. CDR3 length: 14 residues. Germline assignment: CDR1 DFQATT and CDR2 SNEGSKA (reference sequence). V gave up 0 bases and J gave up 6 bases, with 13 bases separating them.

Ten or more counts support this clonotype. The chain joins TRBV3-1 to TRBJ1-2, with 9 bases identical to TRBD1. V lost 4 bases to trimming and J lost 5 bases; unmatched junction nucleotides: 11. The germline CDR1 and CDR2 sequences are LGHDT and YNNKEL (reference sequence). The CDR3 is made up of 16 amino acids. The CDR3 nucleotides are TGTGCCAGCAGCCCCGAGTCCCCGGGACAGGGATATGGCTACACCTTC. Its translation: CASSPESPGQGYGYTF.

This clonotype has ten or more counts. V usage is TRBV7-9 and J usage is TRBJ2-1; perhaps D is TRBD1 or TRBD2 (5 bases each). Germline V gene data show CDR1 as SEHNR and CDR2 as FQNEAQ (reference sequence). The V gene lost 5 bases and the J gene lost 6 bases, with 20 bases spanning the gap. This CDR3 spans 16 amino acids. The CDR3 here is CASSRLRPGGTNEQFF. In DNA, the CDR3 is TGTGCCAGCAGCCGACTCCGGCCTGGGGGTACCAATGAGCAGTTCTTC.

This clonotype was recorded many times. The V call is TRBV10-3, the J call TRBJ1-5, with 7 bases aligning to TRBD1. CDR1 is ENHRY and CDR2 is SYGVKD in the germline V gene. V trimming: 9 bases; J trimming: 1 base; junction bases outside the gene matches: 0. The CDR3 sequence is 12 residues long. CDR3: CAIQGSNQPQHF. The CDR3 coding sequence is TGTGCCATACAGGGGAGCAATCAGCCCCAGCATTTT.

Ten or more counts support this clonotype. The rearrangement links TRBV27 to TRBJ2-7; D call uncertain. Trimming removed 8 bases from V and 0 bases from J, with 14 bases in between. The CDR3 loop spans 14 amino acids. Germline V gene sequence: CDR1 MNHEY, CDR2 SMNVEV (reference sequence). The CDR3 reads CASGPLPSSYEQYF. The CDR3, as DNA: TGTGCCAGCGGCCCCTTACCTAGCTCCTACGAGCAGTACTTC.

This clonotype was observed many times. The chain uses TRBV6-6 and TRBJ2-7; tentatively, D is TRBD1 (6 bases). This CDR3 is 14 amino acids long. V shed 2 bases and J shed 2 bases, with 10 bases lying between them. Germline V gene lookup returns CDR1 MNHNY and CDR2 SVGAGI (reference sequence). CDR3 bases: TGTGCCAGCAGTTACCCACAGGGCCCCTACGAGCAGTACTTC. Translated: CASSYPQGPYEQYF.

Ten or more counts support this clonotype. V gene TRBV5-1 combines with J gene TRBJ1-4; 10 nucleotides match TRBD1. With 1 base clipped from V and 8 bases from J, the junction kept 5 bases outside the gene matches. Germline lookup yields CDR1 SGHRS and CDR2 YFSETQ. The CDR3 sequence is 15 residues long. The CDR3 nucleotides are TGCGCCAGCAGCTTGTCCGGGACAGGGGTCGAAAAACTGTTTTTT. Residues: CASSLSGTGVEKLFF.

This clonotype was seen many times. The rearrangement links TRBV4-3 to TRBJ2-3; 10 positions match TRBD2. Losses at the gene ends were 0 bases for V and 3 bases for J; bases not matched to a gene: 3. The CDR3 extends over 16 amino acids. In germline, CDR1 is LGHNA, CDR2 YSLEER. The CDR3 spells CASSQEAGGPTDTQYF. The CDR3 nucleotides are TGCGCCAGCAGCCAAGAAGCGGGGGGGCCAACAGATACGCAGTATTTT.

This clonotype was picked up many times. The V and J genes are TRBV5-5 and TRBJ2-1; 7 bases map to TRBD1. The CDR3 runs 15 residues. Germline V gene lookup returns CDR1 SGHKS and CDR2 YYEKEE (reference sequence). The V segment lost 1 base and the J segment 4 bases; nucleotides outside the gene matches: 5. CDR3: CASSLFTGAYNEQFF. DNA of the CDR3: TGTGCCAGCAGCTTGTTCACAGGGGCATACAATGAGCAGTTCTTC.

This clonotype was seen repeatedly, ten times or more. The rearrangement links TRBV27 to TRBJ2-5; D is uncertain. Per germline, CDR1 MNHEY and CDR2 SMNVEV (reference sequence). The CDR3 runs 15 residues. V was trimmed by 1 base and J by 5 bases, leaving 14 bases between them. The CDR3 nucleotides read TGTGCCAGCAGTTTATGGCTAGGCGTTGCGGAGACCCAGTACTTC. Translated: CASSLWLGVAETQYF.

This clonotype is a singleton in its sample. Since a much larger clone is just one base distant, this may be a read error. This chain links TRBV7-2 with TRBJ2-3; perhaps TRBD2 as D (5 bases). The CDR3 is made up of 14 amino acids. CDR1 and CDR2 from the germline V gene are SGHTA and FQGNSA. The CDR3 is CASSLRLSPDTKYF. CDR3 sequence (DNA): TGTGCCAGCAGCTTGCGACTATCCCCAGATACGAAGTATTTT.

This clonotype was observed many times. The V gene is TRBV5-1, the J gene TRBJ1-4; no firm D call. Looked up from germline, CDR1 is SGHRS and CDR2 is YFSETQ. CDR3 length equals 13 residues. The germline V and J ends were trimmed by 5 bases and 8 bases, with 13 bases remaining between them. This chain's CDR3 is CASSLNAGEKLFF. CDR3 nucleotides: TGCGCCAGCAGTCTTAACGCGGGGGAAAAACTGTTTTTT.

This clonotype was seen at least ten times. The chain has TRBV20-1 and TRBJ2-1; a possible D gene is TRBD2 (6 bases). CDR1 is DFQATT and CDR2 is SNEGSKA in the germline V gene (reference sequence). V shed 0 bases and J shed 8 bases, with 11 bases lying between them. The CDR3 has 13 residues. The CDR3 loop is CSARDLEGHEQFF. The CDR3 DNA sequence: TGCAGTGCTAGAGATCTGGAGGGGCATGAGCAGTTCTTC.

This clonotype was counted ten times or more. The chain recombines TRBV5-5 with TRBJ1-1, with D unresolved. Trimming shortened V by 4 bases and J by 3 bases, and 16 bases separated the two germline ends. CDR1 and CDR2 (germline): SGHKS, YYEKEE (reference sequence). This CDR3 contains 15 residues. Written as DNA, the CDR3 is TGTGCCAGCAGCCTGAACAGCCTGGGCGACACTGAAGCTTTCTTT. It is translated as CASSLNSLGDTEAFF.

This clonotype was detected a few times. The chain carries TRBV7-2 and TRBJ1-5; D gene ambiguous. Germline V gives CDR1 SGHTA, CDR2 FQGNSA. There are 16 residues in the CDR3. V lost 4 bases to trimming and J lost 4 bases, with 17 bases between them. CDR3 sequence reads: CASSSLTTGGNQPQHF. CDR3 DNA sequence: TGTGCCAGCAGCTCCCTCACCACGGGAGGAAATCAGCCCCAGCATTTT.

Ten or more counts support this clonotype. This chain links TRBV10-3 with TRBJ2-3; D possibly uses TRBD1 or TRBD2 (7 bases each). This CDR3 comprises 17 residues. CDR1 is ENHRY and CDR2 is SYGVKD in the germline V gene. V lost 0 bases and J lost 4, with 17 bases in between. CDR3 amino acids: CAISESRGGGAADTQYF. The CDR3 coding sequence is TGTGCCATCAGTGAGTCCCGGGGAGGGGGCGCGGCAGATACGCAGTATTTT.